The present T cell receptor (beta chain) was sequenced within a study of spatial heterogeneity in lung cancer. About the study: In raw reads, more than 9.5 appearances on average were recorded for each unique TCR and UMI combination.

Stated time point: sample taken at primary tumor resection. In each case, whole RNA from tumor, nontumor lung or frozen PBMC was sequenced unsorted. Samples came from 60 to 75 TRACERx patients with untreated early-stage lung cancer. This clonotype was picked up a small number of times. The CDR3 spans 14 residues. Germline CDR1 is MNHEY and CDR2 is SVGAGI. Losses at the gene ends were 4 bases for V and 9 bases for J; bases not matched to a gene: 7. On each TCR cDNA molecule, a unique molecular identifier was present. TCRdb fed the 5' RACE reads into MiXCR, producing one record per CDR3 protein. Seen here are about 95,000 distinct CDR3 sequences, approximately 8.9% observed once, and the top ten hold 6% to 7.5%.

The sequenced sample was PBMCs, obtained at surgery. The chain couples TRBV6-5 to TRBJ2-3; 10 nucleotides match TRBD2. The TCR sequence derives from a male donor with early-stage non-small cell lung cancer. The CDR3 reads CASSSGTSVITQYF. Written as DNA, the CDR3 is TGTGCCAGCAGTTCCGGGACTAGCGTAATCACGCAGTATTTT.